This T cell receptor beta chain was identified in a study of blood T cell repertoires in COVID-19. Clones were read by immunoSEQ multiplex PCR, and TCRdb kept only the in-frame ones, dropping some. The repertoire has more than 200,000 clones, around 86% of them found once; the top ten carry 7% to 8.5%. Germline-derived CDR1 and CDR2 are SGHVS and FNYEAQ. The CDR3 contains 17 residues. Trimming at V came to 0 bases and at J to 3 bases, leaving 5 bases not matched to a gene. This clonotype was obtained from a young man in a cohort exposed to, infected with or recovered from COVID-19 (not recorded which). Sample: PBMCs or T cells enriched from blood (not recorded which). The gene calls are TRBV7-6 and TRBJ2-1, with 10 bases lining up with TRBD2. CDR3 residues: CASSLASGRTDYNEQFF. In nucleotides, the CDR3 is TGTGCCAGCAGCTTAGCTAGCGGGAGGACCGACTACAATGAGCAGTTCTTC.